The 25 T cell receptor beta chains below come from one sample, sequenced in a study of cytotoxic CD8 clonotypes in ibrutinib-treated CLL. Clones were read by immunoSEQ multiplex PCR, and TCRdb kept only the in-frame ones, dropping some. The table lists some 100,000 clones, 50% to 65% of them singletons, with more than 35% in the top ten. Sequences were derived from PBMCs, sampled after 24 months of ibrutinib treatment. The receptors shown here come from a human donor with chronic lymphocytic leukemia.

The chain carries TRBV5-1 and TRBJ1-2; 9 bases align to TRBD1. Germline V gene sequence: CDR1 SGHRS, CDR2 YFSETQ. J lost 8 bases, V lost 5 bases, and 10 bases had no gene match. The length of the CDR3 is 14 residues. The CDR3 sequence: CASSMGQGGLGYTF. The CDR3, as DNA: TGCGCCAGCAGTATGGGACAGGGTGGTCTAGGCTACACCTTC.

This clone was seen just once. The chain links TRBV29-1 to TRBJ1-3; 7 nucleotides match TRBD1. J was trimmed by 1 base and V by 7 bases; bases with no gene match: 7. Germline V gene lookup returns CDR1 SQVTM and CDR2 ANQGSEA. The CDR3 loop spans 14 amino acids. CDR3 in amino acids: CSDSSGQSGNTIYF. The CDR3 DNA sequence: TGCAGCGATTCTTCGGGACAGTCTGGAAACACCATATATTTT.

The rearrangement links TRBV20-1 to TRBJ2-5; D remains unclear. The CDR3 is made up of 10 amino acids. The V end was cut by 4 bases, the J end by 2 bases, with 2 bases between. Germline V gene sequence: CDR1 DFQATT, CDR2 SNEGSKA (reference sequence). The CDR3 nucleotides read TGCAGTGCTAAGCAAGAGACCCAGTACTTC. Its protein product is CSAKQETQYF.

This clone was seen more than once but under ten times. The CDR3: CASDDRTSPYNEQFF. The CDR3, as DNA: TGTGCCAGCGACGACCGGACTAGCCCATACAATGAGCAGTTCTTC. V is TRBV28 and J is TRBJ2-1; 8 bases align to TRBD2. V trimming: 8 bases; J trimming: 4 bases; junction bases outside the gene matches: 10. CDR1 MDHEN and CDR2 SYDVKM come from the germline V gene. CDR3 size: 15 residues.

The chain couples TRBV6-1 to TRBJ1-1; no clear D. V lost 4 bases to trimming and J lost 4 bases, with 13 bases between them. Germline assignment: CDR1 MNHNS and CDR2 SASEGT. CDR3 size: 14 residues. The CDR3 DNA sequence: TGTGCCAGCAGTGCCGTGGGCCGCGGCACTGAAGCTTTCTTT. Protein: CASSAVGRGTEAFF.

The genes are TRBV7-6 and TRBJ1-6, with TRBD1 matching 8 bases. V was pared by 4 bases and J by 6 bases, with 8 bases of the junction left unmatched. Germline V gene sequence: CDR1 SGHVS, CDR2 FNYEAQ. The CDR3 sequence is 16 residues long. CDR3 bases: TGTGCCAGCAGCTATACCGGACAGGGCCTTAATTCACCCCTCCACTTT. Protein sequence: CASSYTGQGLNSPLHF.

The gene calls are TRBV5-1 and TRBJ1-2; D perhaps matches TRBD1 (5 bases). This CDR3 has 15 residues. V lost 4 bases, J lost 7 bases, and 20 bases lay in between. Looked up from germline, CDR1 is SGHRS and CDR2 is YFSETQ. Here the CDR3 DNA reads TGCGCCAGCAGCCCGGGACCCCCGGGGGGTCCTGGCTACACCTTC. Residues: CASSPGPPGGPGYTF. Full variable domain (remainder filled in from reference TRBV5-1 and TRBJ1-2): KAGVTQTPRYLIKTRGQQVTLSCSPISGHRSVSWYQQTPGQGLQFLFEYFSETQRNKGNFPGRFSGRQFSNSRSEMNVSTLELGDSALYLCASSPGPPGGPGYTFGSGTRLTVV.

The chain has TRBV5-6 and TRBJ1-1, with 8 positions matching TRBD1. Germline loops: CDR1 SGHDT, CDR2 YYEEEE. The CDR3 runs to 15 residues. V gave up 4 bases and J gave up 5 bases; unmatched junction bases: 10. The CDR3 DNA follows: TGTGCCAGCAGCCCCGGACAGGGAAGATGGACTGAAGCTTTCTTT. It encodes CASSPGQGRWTEAFF.

This chain joins TRBV7-2 and TRBJ2-3; 8 bases match TRBD1. V was clipped by 6 bases and J by 6 bases; unmatched bases: 5. Germline CDR1 SGHTA, CDR2 FQGNSA. The CDR3 runs to 13 residues. CDR3 residues: CASSRQGYDTQYF. Written as DNA, the CDR3 is TGTGCCAGCAGTCGACAGGGGTATGATACGCAGTATTTT.

The chain couples TRBV7-8 to TRBJ2-5; D possibly uses TRBD1 or TRBD2 (5 bases each). V lost 3 bases to trimming and J lost 2 bases, with 16 bases between them. Germline CDR1 SGHVS, CDR2 FQNEAQ. The CDR3 spans 16 residues. The CDR3 DNA reads TGTGCCAGCAGCTTTTTTGACAGAGGGAATCAAGAGACCCAGTACTTC. This sequence encodes CASSFFDRGNQETQYF.

The rearrangement joins TRBV27 to TRBJ2-1; no reliable D call. Germline V gene lookup returns CDR1 MNHEY and CDR2 SMNVEV (reference sequence). V was trimmed by 0 bases and J by 3 bases, leaving 9 bases between them. This CDR3 comprises 15 residues. CDR3 in DNA: TGTGCCAGCAGTTTATCAGAGGTTCGCTACAATGAGCAGTTCTTC. As protein: CASSLSEVRYNEQFF.

This clone has just a few counts. This chain uses TRBV7-2 with TRBJ2-7; D ambiguous. There are 12 residues in the CDR3. The germline V gene encodes CDR1 SGHTA and CDR2 FQGNSA. The V end was cut by 5 bases, the J end by 7 bases, with 12 bases between. The CDR3: CASSHTRPEQYF. CDR3 sequence (DNA): TGTGCCAGCAGCCACACCCGACCAGAGCAGTACTTC.

The J gene is TRBJ1-4, the V gene TRBV5-1; D might be TRBD1 (5 bases). V lost 4 bases and J 4 bases, leaving 14 bases between the germline ends. The CDR3 totals 15 residues. Germline V gene lookup returns CDR1 SGHRS and CDR2 YFSETQ. As DNA, the CDR3 is TGCGCCAGCAGCCCTGGGGGGACGGGTAATGAAAAACTGTTTTTT. This translates into CASSPGGTGNEKLFF.

The V gene is TRBV2, the J gene TRBJ1-2, with 8 bases matching TRBD1. CDR3 length: 12 amino acids. The germline CDR1 and CDR2 sequences are SNHLY and FYNNEI. V lost 11 bases and J lost 8; bases outside the gene matches: 10. This CDR3 reads CAGSDRGWGYTF. DNA for the CDR3: TGTGCCGGGTCAGACAGGGGCTGGGGCTACACCTTC.

The V call is TRBV30, the J call TRBJ1-6; D uncertain. CDR1 and CDR2 (germline): GTSNPN, SVGIG (reference sequence). CDR3 size: 13 residues. Trimming removed 3 bases at V and 8 bases at J, with 11 bases between. In DNA, the CDR3 is TGTGCCTGGAGGGCCCCGGTGGATTCACCCCTCCACTTT. This gives the protein CAWRAPVDSPLHF.

V gene TRBV4-2 combines with J gene TRBJ1-6; TRBD1 aligns across 8 bases. The CDR3 consists of 17 residues. Trimming cost V 0 bases and J 0 bases; bases outside gene matches: 1. Per germline, CDR1 LGHNA and CDR2 YNFKEQ. The CDR3 coding sequence is TGTGCCAGCAGCCAAGAGGGACAGGCCTCCTATAATTCACCCCTCCACTTT. Encoded protein: CASSQEGQASYNSPLHF.

This chain links TRBV10-3 with TRBJ2-7; 7 bases fit TRBD2. The CDR3 runs to 14 residues. Germline values: CDR1 ENHRY, CDR2 SYGVKD. With V trimmed by 6 bases and J by 0 bases, 5 bases remained unmatched. This CDR3 is CAIRRAGNSYEQYF. DNA for the CDR3: TGTGCCATCAGAAGAGCGGGGAACTCCTACGAGCAGTACTTC.

The rearrangement uses TRBV30 and TRBJ1-6; D unresolved. The CDR3 is made up of 14 amino acids. CDR1 GTSNPN and CDR2 SVGIG come from the germline V gene (reference sequence). V lost 4 bases to trimming and J lost 6 bases, with 13 bases between them. Here the CDR3 reads CAWTSNFGNSPLHF. CDR3 in DNA: TGTGCCTGGACCAGTAACTTTGGTAATTCACCCCTCCACTTT.

V and J are TRBV25-1 and TRBJ2-3; 8 nucleotides line up with TRBD2. Germline V gene lookup returns CDR1 MGHDK and CDR2 SYGVNS. The length of the CDR3 is 15 residues. With 5 bases clipped from V and 4 bases from J, the junction kept 8 bases outside the gene matches. Here the CDR3 reads CASSSAGGAADTQYF. Written as DNA, the CDR3 is TGTGCCAGCAGTTCTGCGGGGGGCGCGGCAGATACGCAGTATTTT.

This chain joins TRBV7-6 and TRBJ2-5; D gene unclear. The V and J ends lost 3 bases and 2 bases respectively, with 7 bases between them. The CDR3 consists of 13 residues. Germline values: CDR1 SGHVS, CDR2 FNYEAQ. The CDR3 sequence: CASSFLIQETQYF. The CDR3 region has the DNA TGTGCCAGCAGCTTTCTCATACAAGAGACCCAGTACTTC.

The chain employs TRBV4-3 and TRBJ2-2, with no clear D. The V end lost 0 bases, the J end lost 0 bases, and 8 bases lay between the germline ends. Germline-derived CDR1 and CDR2 are LGHNA and YSLEER. The CDR3 sequence is 16 residues long. CDR3 sequence: CASSQEGFANTGELFF. Written as DNA, the CDR3 is TGCGCCAGCAGCCAAGAAGGCTTCGCGAACACCGGGGAGCTGTTTTTT.

J is TRBJ1-2 and V is TRBV5-4; TRBD1 might be the D (5 bases). Germline CDR1 reads SGHNT; CDR2 reads YYREEE (reference sequence). V was clipped by 0 bases and J by 8 bases, with 14 bases between them. The CDR3 runs to 14 residues. In DNA, the CDR3 is TGTGCCAGCAGCTTGGGGTCAGGGCAGGGAGGCTACACCTTC. It specifies CASSLGSGQGGYTF. Based on the CDR3 plus reference TRBV5-4 and TRBJ1-2, the full variable domain is ETGVTQSPTHLIKTRGQQVTLRCSSQSGHNTVSWYQQALGQGPQFIFQYYREEENGRGNFPPRFSGLQFPNYSSELNVNALELDDSALYLCASSLGSGQGGYTFGSGTRLTVV.

The V gene is TRBV10-3, the J gene TRBJ1-4; TRBD1 agrees at 10 bases. The junction had 6 bases not matched to a gene; V was cut back by 8 bases and J by 6 bases. The CDR3 totals 14 residues. Germline V gene sequence: CDR1 ENHRY, CDR2 SYGVKD. For the CDR3, the DNA is TGTGCCATCGGTCCCGGGACAGGGGATGAAAAACTGTTTTTT. Translated: CAIGPGTGDEKLFF.

The CDR3 sequence is CASSVATGGTGTSAQYF. The CDR3 nucleotides read TGTGCCAGCAGCGTAGCTACGGGGGGGACAGGTACCTCGGCCCAGTACTTC. V usage is TRBV9 and J usage is TRBJ2-5; D tentatively fits TRBD1 or TRBD2 (8 bases each). CDR1 is SGDLS and CDR2 is YYNGEE in the germline V gene. This CDR3 has 17 amino acids. V dropped 0 bases and J dropped 9 bases, with 24 bases sitting between them.

The chain links TRBV30 to TRBJ2-2; perhaps TRBD2 as D (5 bases). Germline V lookup: CDR1 GTSNPN, CDR2 SVGIG (reference sequence). This CDR3 region has 13 residues. Trimming took 2 bases from V and 6 from J, leaving 10 bases between them. The CDR3 region is CAWSYNGAGELFF. The CDR3 DNA sequence: TGTGCCTGGAGTTATAACGGGGCCGGGGAGCTGTTTTTT.